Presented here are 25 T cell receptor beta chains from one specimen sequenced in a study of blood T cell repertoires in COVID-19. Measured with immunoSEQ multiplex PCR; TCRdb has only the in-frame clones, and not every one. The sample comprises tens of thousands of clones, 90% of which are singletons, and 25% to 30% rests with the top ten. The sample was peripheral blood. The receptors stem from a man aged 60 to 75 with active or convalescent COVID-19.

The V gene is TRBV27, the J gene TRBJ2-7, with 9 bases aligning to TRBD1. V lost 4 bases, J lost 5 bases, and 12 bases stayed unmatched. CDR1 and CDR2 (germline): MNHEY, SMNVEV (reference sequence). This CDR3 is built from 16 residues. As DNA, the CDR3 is TGTGCCAGCAGTTCCCCCTACAGGGGGCGCTTCCACGAGCAGTACTTC. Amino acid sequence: CASSSPYRGRFHEQYF.

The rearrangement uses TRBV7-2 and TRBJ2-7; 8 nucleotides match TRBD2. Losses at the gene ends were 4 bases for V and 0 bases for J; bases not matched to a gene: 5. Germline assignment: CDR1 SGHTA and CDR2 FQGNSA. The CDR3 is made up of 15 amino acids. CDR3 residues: CASSSSLAGSYEQYF. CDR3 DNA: TGTGCCAGCAGCTCTAGCCTAGCGGGCTCCTACGAGCAGTACTTC.

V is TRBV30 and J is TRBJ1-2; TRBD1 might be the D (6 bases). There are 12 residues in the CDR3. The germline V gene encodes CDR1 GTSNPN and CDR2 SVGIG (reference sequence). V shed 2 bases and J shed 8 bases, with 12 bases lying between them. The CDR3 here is CAWSYRVEGYTF. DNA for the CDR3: TGTGCCTGGAGTTACAGGGTGGAGGGCTACACCTTC.

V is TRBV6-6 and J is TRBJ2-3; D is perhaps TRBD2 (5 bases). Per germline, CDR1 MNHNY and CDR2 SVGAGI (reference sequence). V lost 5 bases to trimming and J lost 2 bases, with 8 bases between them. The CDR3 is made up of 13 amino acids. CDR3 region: CASSKRNTDTQYF. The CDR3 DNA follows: TGTGCCAGCAGTAAGCGGAACACAGATACGCAGTATTTT.

Here the CDR3 reads CASTEGLAEYNEQFF. CDR3 bases: TGTGCCAGCACCGAAGGACTAGCGGAATACAATGAGCAGTTCTTC. The rearrangement uses TRBV9 and TRBJ2-1, with 10 bases aligning to TRBD2. Unmatched junction bases numbered 7, after V lost 6 bases and J lost 4 bases. This CDR3 contains 15 residues. The V gene's germline CDR1 is SGDLS and CDR2 YYNGEE.

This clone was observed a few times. The CDR3 nucleotides are TGTGCCAGCAGCGTAGACGGGTACTCTGGAAACACCATATATTTT. This gives the protein CASSVDGYSGNTIYF. The genes are TRBV9 and TRBJ1-3; no reliable D call. V lost 0 bases, J lost 0 bases, and 7 bases lay in between. This CDR3 comprises 15 residues. Germline values: CDR1 SGDLS, CDR2 YYNGEE.

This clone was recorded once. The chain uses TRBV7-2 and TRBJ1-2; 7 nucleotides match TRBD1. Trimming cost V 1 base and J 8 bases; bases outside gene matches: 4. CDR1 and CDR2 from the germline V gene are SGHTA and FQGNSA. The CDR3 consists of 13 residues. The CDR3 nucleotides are TGTGCCAGCAGCTTAGACAGGGGTTACGGCTACACCTTC. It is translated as CASSLDRGYGYTF.

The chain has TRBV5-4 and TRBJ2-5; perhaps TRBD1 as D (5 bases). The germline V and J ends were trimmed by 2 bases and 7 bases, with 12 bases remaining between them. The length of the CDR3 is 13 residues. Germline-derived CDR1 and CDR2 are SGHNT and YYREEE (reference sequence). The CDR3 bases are TGTGCCAGCAGCTTCGACAGTGCCCGGACCCAGTACTTC. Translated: CASSFDSARTQYF.

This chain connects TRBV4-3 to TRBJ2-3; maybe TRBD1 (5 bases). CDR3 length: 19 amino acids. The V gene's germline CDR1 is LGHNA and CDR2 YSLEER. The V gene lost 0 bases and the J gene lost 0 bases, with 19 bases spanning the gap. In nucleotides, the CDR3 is TGCGCCAGCAGCCAAGACCTACCAAGGGGTGGAGCTAGCACAGATACGCAGTATTTT. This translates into CASSQDLPRGGASTDTQYF.

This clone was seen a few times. CDR3 DNA sequence: TGCGCCAGCAGCCAGGAAGGGGCGGTTCTATCGGAGCAGTACTTC. It yields the protein CASSQEGAVLSEQYF. V gene TRBV4-3 combines with J gene TRBJ2-7; maybe TRBD1 (5 bases). Trimming shortened V by 3 bases and J by 7 bases, and 19 bases separated the two germline ends. Germline V gene sequence: CDR1 LGHNA, CDR2 YSLEER. The CDR3 length is 15 residues.

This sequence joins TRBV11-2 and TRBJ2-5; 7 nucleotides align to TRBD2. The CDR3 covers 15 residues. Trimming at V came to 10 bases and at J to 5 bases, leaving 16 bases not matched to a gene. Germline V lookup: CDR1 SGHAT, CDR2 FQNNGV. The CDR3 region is CATQLGGSLRETQYF. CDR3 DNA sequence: TGTGCCACCCAGCTTGGCGGGAGTTTACGGGAGACCCAGTACTTC.

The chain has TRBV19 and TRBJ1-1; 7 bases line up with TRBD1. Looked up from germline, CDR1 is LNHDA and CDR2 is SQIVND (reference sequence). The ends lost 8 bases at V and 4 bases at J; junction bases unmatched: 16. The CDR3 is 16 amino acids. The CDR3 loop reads CASENRFRGSITEAFF. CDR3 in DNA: TGTGCCAGTGAAAATAGGTTCAGGGGGTCGATCACTGAAGCTTTCTTT.

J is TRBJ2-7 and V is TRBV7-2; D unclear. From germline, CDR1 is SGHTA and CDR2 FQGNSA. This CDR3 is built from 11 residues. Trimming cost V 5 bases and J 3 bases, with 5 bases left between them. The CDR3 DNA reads TGTGCCAGCAGCCTCCGCTACGAGCAGTACTTC. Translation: CASSLRYEQYF.

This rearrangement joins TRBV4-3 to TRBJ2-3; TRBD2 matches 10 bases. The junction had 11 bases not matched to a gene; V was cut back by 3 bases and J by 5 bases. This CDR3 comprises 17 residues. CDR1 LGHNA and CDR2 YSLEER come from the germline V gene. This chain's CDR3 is CASSHRLAGGSQDTQYF. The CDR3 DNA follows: TGCGCCAGCAGCCACAGATTAGCGGGAGGATCGCAAGATACGCAGTATTTT.

CDR3 amino acids: CASSLSVSSYNEQFF. In DNA, the CDR3 is TGTGCCAGCAGTTTATCGGTAAGCTCCTACAATGAGCAGTTCTTC. The J gene is TRBJ2-1, the V gene TRBV28; D gene unclear. Deletions cut 1 base from V and 0 bases from J, with 7 bases between. Germline lookup yields CDR1 MDHEN and CDR2 SYDVKM. This CDR3 is built from 15 residues.

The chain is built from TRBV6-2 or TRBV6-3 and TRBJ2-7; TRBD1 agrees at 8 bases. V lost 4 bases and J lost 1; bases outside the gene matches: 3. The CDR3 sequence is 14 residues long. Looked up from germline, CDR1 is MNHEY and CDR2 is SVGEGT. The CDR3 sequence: CASSSRQGSYEQYF. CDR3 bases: TGTGCCAGCAGTTCTCGACAGGGGTCCTACGAGCAGTACTTC.

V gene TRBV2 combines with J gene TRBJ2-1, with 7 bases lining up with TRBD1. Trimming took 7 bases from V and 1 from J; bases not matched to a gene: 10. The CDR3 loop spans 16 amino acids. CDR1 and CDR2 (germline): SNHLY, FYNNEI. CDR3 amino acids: CASTLQGMKSYNEQFF. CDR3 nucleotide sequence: TGTGCCAGCACCCTACAGGGGATGAAATCCTACAATGAGCAGTTCTTC. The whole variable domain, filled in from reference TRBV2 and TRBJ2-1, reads EPEVTQTPSHQVTQMGQEVILRCVPISNHLYFYWYRQILGQKVEFLVSFYNNEISEKSEIFDDQFSVERPDGSNFTLKIRSTKLEDSAMYFCASTLQGMKSYNEQFFGPGTRLTVL.

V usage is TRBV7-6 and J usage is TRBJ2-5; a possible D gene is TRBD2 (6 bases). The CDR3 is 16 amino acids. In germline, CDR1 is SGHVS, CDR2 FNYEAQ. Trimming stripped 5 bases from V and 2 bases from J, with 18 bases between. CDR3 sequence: CASSPRGVAVQETQYF. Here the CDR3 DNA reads TGTGCCAGCAGCCCACGAGGGGTAGCGGTTCAAGAGACCCAGTACTTC.

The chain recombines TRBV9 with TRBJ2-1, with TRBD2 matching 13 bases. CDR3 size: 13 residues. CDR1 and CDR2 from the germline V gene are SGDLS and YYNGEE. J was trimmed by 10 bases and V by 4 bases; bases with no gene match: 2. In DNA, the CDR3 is TGTGCCAGCAGCATGGGACTAGCGGGAGAGCAGTTCTTC. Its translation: CASSMGLAGEQFF. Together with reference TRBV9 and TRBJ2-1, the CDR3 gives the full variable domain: DSGVTQTPKHLITATGQRVTLRCSPRSGDLSVYWYQQSLDQGLQFLIQYYNGEERAKGNILERFSAQQFPDLHSELNLSSLELGDSALYFCASSMGLAGEQFFGPGTRLTVL.

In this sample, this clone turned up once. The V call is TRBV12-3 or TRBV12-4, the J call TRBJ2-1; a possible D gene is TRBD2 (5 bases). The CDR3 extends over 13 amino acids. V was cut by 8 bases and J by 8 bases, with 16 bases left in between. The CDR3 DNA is TGTGCCAGCGGACGATGGGAGAGGGATGAGCAGTTCTTC. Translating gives CASGRWERDEQFF.

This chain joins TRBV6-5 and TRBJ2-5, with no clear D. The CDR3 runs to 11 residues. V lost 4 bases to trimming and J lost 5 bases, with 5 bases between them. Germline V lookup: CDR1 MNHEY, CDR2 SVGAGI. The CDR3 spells CASSWAETQYF. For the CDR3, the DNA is TGTGCCAGCAGTTGGGCGGAGACCCAGTACTTC.

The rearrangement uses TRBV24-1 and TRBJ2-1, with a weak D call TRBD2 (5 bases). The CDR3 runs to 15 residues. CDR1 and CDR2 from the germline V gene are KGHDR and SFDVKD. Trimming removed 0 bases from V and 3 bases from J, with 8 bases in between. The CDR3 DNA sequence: TGTGCCACCAGTGATTTGAGCGGACTCTACAATGAGCAGTTCTTC. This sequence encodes CATSDLSGLYNEQFF.

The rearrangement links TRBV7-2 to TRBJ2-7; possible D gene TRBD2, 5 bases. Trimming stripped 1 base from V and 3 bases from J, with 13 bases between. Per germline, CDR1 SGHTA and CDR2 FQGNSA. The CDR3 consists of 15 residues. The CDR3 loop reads CASSLVARQVYEQYF. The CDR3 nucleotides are TGTGCCAGCAGCTTAGTAGCGAGGCAGGTCTACGAGCAGTACTTC.

CDR3 loop: CASSYSDEADTQYF. For the CDR3, the DNA is TGTGCCAGCAGTTACTCGGATGAGGCAGATACGCAGTATTTT. This chain connects TRBV6-5 to TRBJ2-3; D remains unclear. This CDR3 is built from 14 residues. Germline V CDR1 and CDR2: MNHEY, SVGAGI. Trimming shortened V by 0 bases and J by 4 bases, and 8 bases separated the two germline ends.

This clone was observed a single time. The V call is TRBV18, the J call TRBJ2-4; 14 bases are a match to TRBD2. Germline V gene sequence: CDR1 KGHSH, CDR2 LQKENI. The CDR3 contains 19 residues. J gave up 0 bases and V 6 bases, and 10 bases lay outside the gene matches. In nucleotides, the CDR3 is TGTGCCAGCTCGCCTAGGACTAGCGGGGGGATCCTAGCCAAAAACATTCAGTACTTC. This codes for CASSPRTSGGILAKNIQYF.